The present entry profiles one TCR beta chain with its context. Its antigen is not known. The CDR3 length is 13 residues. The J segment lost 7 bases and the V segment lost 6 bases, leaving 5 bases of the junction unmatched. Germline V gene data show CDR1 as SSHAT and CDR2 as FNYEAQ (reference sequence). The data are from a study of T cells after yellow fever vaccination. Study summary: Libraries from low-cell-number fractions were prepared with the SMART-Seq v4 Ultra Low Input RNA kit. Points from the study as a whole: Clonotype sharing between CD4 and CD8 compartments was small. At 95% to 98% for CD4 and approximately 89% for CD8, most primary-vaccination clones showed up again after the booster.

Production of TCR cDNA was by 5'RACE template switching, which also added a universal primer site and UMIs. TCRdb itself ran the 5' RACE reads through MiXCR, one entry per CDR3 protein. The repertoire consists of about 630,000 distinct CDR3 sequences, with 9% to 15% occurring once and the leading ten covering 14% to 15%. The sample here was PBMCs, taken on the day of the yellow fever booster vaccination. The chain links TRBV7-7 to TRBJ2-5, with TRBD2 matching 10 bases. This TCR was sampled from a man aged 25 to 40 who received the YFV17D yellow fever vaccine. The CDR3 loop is CASSLAGEGTQYF. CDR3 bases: TGTGCCAGCAGTCTAGCGGGAGAGGGGACCCAGTACTTC.